This is a list of T cell receptor beta chains from one sample in a study of control samples from healthy donors and cancer patients. Measured with immunoSEQ multiplex PCR; TCRdb has only the in-frame clones, and not every one. The table has more than 80,000 clones, just over 90% seen once. Sequenced material: blood. The receptor set was obtained from a young man in good health. Both conserved end residues are part of each CDR3. The D gene is left open where the match is weak. Some rows have no size entry. The others give once, few or many, or a class for an expanded clone.

j_call v_call clone_size d_call cdr3_nt cdr3_aa
TRBJ2-7 TRBV2 NA NA TGTGCCAGCAGTGAATTTGACAGCTCCTACGAGCAGTACTTC CASSEFDSSYEQYF
TRBJ2-5 TRBV5-8 NA NA TGTGCCAGCAGCACCGACCCGGATAGGACCCAGTACTTC CASSTDPDRTQYF
TRBJ1-6 TRBV25-1 NA NA TGTGCCAGTTCAGGGAGTCCCTCTAATTCACCCCTCCACTTT CASSGSPSNSPLHF
TRBJ1-1 TRBV7-2 NA NA TGTGCCAGCAGCGGTTTGAGCACTGAAGCTTTCTTT CASSGLSTEAFF
TRBJ2-7 TRBV7-9 NA NA TGTGCCAGCAGCCCGGGCAGGGGTATGGAGTACGAGCAGTACTTC CASSPGRGMEYEQYF
TRBJ2-7 TRBV3-1/TRBV3-2 NA TRBD2 TGTGCCAGCAGCCAAGAGGCCCTAGCGGGTATTTCCTACGAGCAGTACTTC CASSQEALAGISYEQYF
TRBJ2-1 TRBV4-3 NA NA TGCGCCAGCAGCCAAGATCGAAGGGTTGGCCGTGAGCAGTTCTTC CASSQDRRVGREQFF
TRBJ2-7 TRBV7-9 NA NA TGTGCCAGCAGCTTTGGGGGAGCCCACACCTACGAGCAGTACTTC CASSFGGAHTYEQYF
TRBJ2-1 TRBV6-4 NA TRBD2 TGTGCCAGCAGCAAATCCGGGACTACCTACAATGAGCAGTTCTTC CASSKSGTTYNEQFF
TRBJ1-1 TRBV4-1 NA TRBD1 TGCGCCAGCAGCTACGGACAGGGCGACAGGATGAACACTGAAGCTTTCTTT CASSYGQGDRMNTEAFF
TRBJ2-2 TRBV7-7 NA TRBD1 TGTGCTAGCAGCCCACAGGGGGCTCGGCACGGGGAGCTGTTTTTT CASSPQGARHGELFF
TRBJ2-7 TRBV3-1/TRBV3-2 NA NA TGTGCCAGCAGCCCAAGAAGGGATGCAGGGCCCTACGAGCAGTACTTC CASSPRRDAGPYEQYF
TRBJ1-2 TRBV15 NA NA TGTGCCACCAGCAGAGATTCGGTATACTACACCTTC CATSRDSVYYTF
TRBJ1-1 TRBV3-1/TRBV3-2 NA NA TGTGCCAGCAGCATAGAGACGTGGGGGAACACTGAAGCTTTCTTT CASSIETWGNTEAFF
TRBJ1-6 TRBV21-1 NA NA TGTGCCAGCAGCAAAGTAGGTTCTCCTTTACGGGGTAATTCACCCCTCCACTTT CASSKVGSPLRGNSPLHF
TRBJ2-7 TRBV19 NA NA TGTGCCAGTAGTAGTAATACGGGACCGATACTTTACGAGCAGTACTTC CASSSNTGPILYEQYF
TRBJ1-5 TRBV5-1 NA NA TGCGCCAGCAGCTTAGGGACGACTCGCAATCAGCCCCAGCATTTT CASSLGTTRNQPQHF
TRBJ1-1 TRBV7-8 NA NA TGTGCCAGCAGCTGGTCGGGGGGGCACACTGAAGCTTTCTTT CASSWSGGHTEAFF
TRBJ1-2 TRBV2 NA NA TGTGCCAGCAGTGAAGCGAGCGCGAGGGGCTATGGCTACACCTTC CASSEASARGYGYTF
TRBJ1-2 TRBV5-1 once NA TGCGCCAGCAGCTTGGATTGGGGCTATGGCTACACCTTC CASSLDWGYGYTF
TRBJ1-1 TRBV6-5 NA NA TGTGCCAGCAGTTACGGGGTTGGGAACACTGAAGCTTTCTTT CASSYGVGNTEAFF
TRBJ1-1 TRBV13 once NA TGTGCCAGCAGCTGGCCGGGACCTACCCACACTGAAGCTTTCTTT CASSWPGPTHTEAFF
TRBJ1-1 TRBV29-1 NA NA TGCAGCGCACCGGGGGTAAACACTGAAGCTTTCTTT CSAPGVNTEAFF
TRBJ1-1 TRBV5-5 NA TRBD1 TGTGCCAGCAGCTTGGCACAGGGGACGAACACTGAAGCTTTCTTT CASSLAQGTNTEAFF